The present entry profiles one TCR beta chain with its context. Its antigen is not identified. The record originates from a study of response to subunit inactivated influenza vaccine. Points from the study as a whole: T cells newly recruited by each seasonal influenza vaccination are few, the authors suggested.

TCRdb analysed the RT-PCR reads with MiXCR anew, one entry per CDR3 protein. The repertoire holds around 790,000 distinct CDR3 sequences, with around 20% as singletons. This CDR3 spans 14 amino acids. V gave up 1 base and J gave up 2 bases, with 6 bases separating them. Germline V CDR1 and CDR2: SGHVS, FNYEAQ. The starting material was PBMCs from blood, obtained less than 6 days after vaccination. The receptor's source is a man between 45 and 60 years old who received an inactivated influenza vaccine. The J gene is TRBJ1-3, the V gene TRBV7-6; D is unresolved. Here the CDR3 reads CASSLVSAGNTIYF. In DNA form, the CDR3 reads TGTGCCAGCAGCTTAGTCAGTGCTGGAAACACCATATATTTT.